These 9 T cell receptor beta chains share one sample of origin, sequenced in a study of blood T cell repertoires in COVID-19. The assay was immunoSEQ multiplex PCR, and TCRdb's table has in-frame clones only and misses some. The sample includes roughly 200,000 clones, over 70% of them seen just once. Sequencing was performed on peripheral blood. The source is a woman of 80 years or more with acute or convalescent COVID-19.

V gene TRBV19 combines with J gene TRBJ2-5; 8 positions agree with TRBD1. The CDR3 runs to 14 residues. Per the germline V gene, CDR1 is LNHDA and CDR2 is SQIVND (reference sequence). V was pared by 2 bases and J by 4 bases, with 3 bases of the junction left unmatched. Here the CDR3 reads CASSIRDRLETQYF. The CDR3 region has the DNA TGTGCCAGTAGTATAAGGGACAGGTTAGAGACCCAGTACTTC.

This clone is a singleton in its sample. This rearrangement joins TRBV9 to TRBJ2-5; D is unresolved. Germline V gene lookup returns CDR1 SGDLS and CDR2 YYNGEE. Trimming cost V 0 bases and J 1 base, with 7 bases left between them. The CDR3 totals 14 residues. The CDR3 DNA reads as TGTGCCAGCAGCGTAGTAGACTTCCAAGAGACCCAGTACTTC. Its translation is CASSVVDFQETQYF.

This clone occurred many times. This rearrangement joins TRBV25-1 to TRBJ1-1; D gene unclear. CDR1 is MGHDK and CDR2 is SYGVNS in the germline V gene. This CDR3 is 14 amino acids long. Trimming took 0 bases from V and 0 from J, leaving 5 bases between them. The CDR3 here is CASSEYSLNTEAFF. As DNA, the CDR3 is TGTGCCAGCAGTGAATATAGTTTGAACACTGAAGCTTTCTTT. The full variable domain, rest sourced from reference TRBV25-1 and TRBJ1-1, is EADIYQTPRYLVIGTGKKITLECSQTMGHDKMYWYQQDPGMELHLIHYSYGVNSTEKGDLSSESTVSRIRTEHFPLTLESARPSHTSQYLCASSEYSLNTEAFFGQGTRLTVV.

V and J are TRBV7-6 and TRBJ2-5; 10 nucleotides agree with TRBD1. The germline V gene has CDR1 SGHVS and CDR2 FNYEAQ. The V and J ends lost 5 bases and 7 bases, in that order; junction bases with no gene match: 13. The CDR3 is 16 residues long. CDR3 sequence: CASSQPRYGTGVTQYF. The CDR3 bases are TGTGCCAGCAGCCAGCCCCGGTATGGGACAGGGGTGACCCAGTACTTC.

This clone was observed a few times. V is TRBV28 and J is TRBJ1-5; D is undetermined. Trimming pared 6 bases from V and 6 bases from J, leaving 15 bases between. The CDR3 has 14 amino acids. CDR1 is MDHEN and CDR2 is SYDVKM in the germline V gene. CDR3 region: CASSRHTSIQPQHF. The CDR3 DNA sequence: TGTGCCAGCAGCCGACACACCTCGATTCAGCCCCAGCATTTT.

This clone was seen just once. The chain combines TRBV6-5 with TRBJ1-5, with 7 nucleotides matching TRBD1. In germline, CDR1 is MNHEY, CDR2 SVGAGI. The V gene end was trimmed by 4 bases and the J gene end by 7 bases; junction bases not matched to a gene: 7. The CDR3 contains 14 residues. In DNA, the CDR3 is TGTGCCAGCAGTTCAGACAGGGCCAGGCAGCCCCAGCATTTT. Translation: CASSSDRARQPQHF.

The sample holds one count of this clone. The V gene is TRBV6-2 or TRBV6-3, the J gene TRBJ1-4; a weak D match, TRBD1 (5 bases). Trimming removed 5 bases from V and 0 bases from J, with 13 bases in between. The CDR3 has 16 amino acids. Per germline, CDR1 MNHEY and CDR2 SVGEGT. For the CDR3, the DNA is TGTGCCAGCAGTGATCCTCCGGGGGCAACTAATGAAAAACTGTTTTTT. It is translated as CASSDPPGATNEKLFF.

V gene TRBV5-1 combines with J gene TRBJ2-5; 7 bases are a match to TRBD2. J gave up 5 bases and V 2 bases, and 9 bases lay outside the gene matches. Germline CDR1 is SGHRS and CDR2 is YFSETQ. The CDR3 is made up of 15 amino acids. CDR3 DNA sequence: TGCGCCAGCAGCTTATCGCCCCGGGGGGAGGAGACCCAGTACTTC. As protein: CASSLSPRGEETQYF.

The genes are TRBV11-2 and TRBJ2-5, with 11 nucleotides matching TRBD2. From germline, CDR1 is SGHAT and CDR2 FQNNGV. The CDR3 sequence is 15 residues long. Trimming at V came to 4 bases and at J to 5 bases, leaving 6 bases not matched to a gene. The CDR3 protein is CASSWLAGGSETQYF. CDR3 coding DNA: TGTGCCAGCAGCTGGCTAGCGGGGGGTTCGGAGACCCAGTACTTC.